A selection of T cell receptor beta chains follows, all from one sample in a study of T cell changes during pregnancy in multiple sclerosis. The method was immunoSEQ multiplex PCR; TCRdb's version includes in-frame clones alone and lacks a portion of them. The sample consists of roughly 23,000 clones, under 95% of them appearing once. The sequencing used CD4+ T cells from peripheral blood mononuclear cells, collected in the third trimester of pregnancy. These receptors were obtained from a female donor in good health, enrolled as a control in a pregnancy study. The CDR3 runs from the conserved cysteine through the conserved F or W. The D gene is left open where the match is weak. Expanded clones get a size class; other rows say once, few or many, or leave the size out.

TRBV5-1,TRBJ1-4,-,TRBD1,CASSLRPGQGAGSRKLFF,TGCGCCAGCAGCTTACGACCGGGACAGGGGGCGGGGAGTCGAAAACTGTTTTTT
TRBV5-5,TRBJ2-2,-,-,CASSFLTYRSGELFF,TGTGCCAGCAGCTTTCTAACGTACAGGAGCGGGGAGCTGTTTTTT
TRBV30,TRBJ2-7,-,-,CAWRVGYRYEQYF,TGTGCCTGGAGGGTCGGGTATCGCTACGAGCAGTACTTC
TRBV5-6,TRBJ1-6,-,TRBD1,CASSFTGEDSPLHF,TGTGCCAGCAGCTTTACAGGGGAGGACTCACCCCTCCACTTT
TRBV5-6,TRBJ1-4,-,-,CASSLAYRATNEKLFF,TGTGCCAGCAGCTTGGCCTACAGGGCGACTAATGAAAAACTGTTTTTT
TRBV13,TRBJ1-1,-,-,CASSLNLHGSNTEAFF,TGTGCCAGCAGCTTAAACCTCCACGGGTCGAACACTGAAGCTTTCTTT
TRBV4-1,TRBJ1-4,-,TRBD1,CASSYPGTGDEKLFF,TGCGCCAGCAGCTATCCCGGGACAGGGGATGAAAAACTGTTTTTT
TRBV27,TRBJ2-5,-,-,CASSPGQHQETQYF,TGTGCCAGCAGTCCGGGACAACACCAAGAGACCCAGTACTTC
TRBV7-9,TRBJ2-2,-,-,CASSLGLANTGELFF,TGTGCCAGCAGCTTAGGGCTAGCGAACACCGGGGAGCTGTTTTTT
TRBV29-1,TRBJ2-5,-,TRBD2,CSVRTSGSQETQYF,TGCAGCGTCCGGACTAGCGGAAGCCAAGAGACCCAGTACTTC
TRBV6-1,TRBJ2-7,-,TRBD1,CASSRDRATYEQYF,TGTGCCAGCAGCCGGGACAGGGCGACCTACGAGCAGTACTTC
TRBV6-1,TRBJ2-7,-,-,CASSELAGEHYEQYF,TGTGCCAGCAGTGAATTGGCAGGGGAGCACTACGAGCAGTACTTC
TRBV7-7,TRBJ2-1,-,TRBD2,CASSPSGGASNEQFF,TGTGCCAGCAGCCCATCGGGGGGGGCCTCCAATGAGCAGTTCTTC
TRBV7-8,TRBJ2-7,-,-,CASSLGGQSVLLTYEQYF,TGTGCCAGCAGCTTGGGGGGGCAGTCGGTTCTTCTAACCTACGAGCAGTACTTC
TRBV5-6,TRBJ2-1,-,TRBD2,CASSLDFSSGSDEQFF,TGTGCCAGCAGCTTGGATTTCTCTAGCGGGAGCGATGAGCAGTTCTTC
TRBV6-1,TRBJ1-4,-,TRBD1,CASSEAGQRFEKLFF,TGTGCCAGCAGTGAAGCGGGACAGCGGTTCGAAAAACTGTTTTTT
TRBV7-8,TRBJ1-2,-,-,CASSLSRQALTNYGYTF,TGTGCCAGCAGCTTAAGCCGACAGGCCCTTACAAACTATGGCTACACCTTC
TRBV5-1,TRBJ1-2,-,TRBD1,CASSLAGTANYGYTF,TGCGCCAGCAGCTTGGCCGGGACAGCGAACTATGGCTACACCTTC
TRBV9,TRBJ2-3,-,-,CASSVAASVTDTQYF,TGTGCCAGCAGCGTAGCGGCTAGTGTAACAGATACGCAGTATTTT
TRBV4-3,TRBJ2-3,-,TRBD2,CASSHGLAGGPGKTDTQYF,TGCGCCAGCAGCCATGGACTAGCGGGGGGGCCGGGAAAGACAGATACGCAGTATTTT
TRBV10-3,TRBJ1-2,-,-,CAISPPLGTGDGYTF,TGTGCCATCAGCCCCCCCCTGGGAACGGGAGATGGCTACACCTTC
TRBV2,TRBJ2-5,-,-,CASRLRGIRSETQYF,TGTGCCAGCAGGTTGCGGGGAATCAGATCCGAGACCCAGTACTTC
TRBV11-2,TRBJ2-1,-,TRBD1,CASSKPGQGANYNEQFF,TGTGCCAGCAGCAAACCGGGACAGGGGGCCAACTACAATGAGCAGTTCTTC
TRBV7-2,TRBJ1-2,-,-,CASSSDSSRMGYTF,TGTGCCAGCAGCTCGGACAGTTCAAGAATGGGCTACACCTTC
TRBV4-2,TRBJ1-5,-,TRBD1,CASSQRQGGNQPQHF,TGTGCCAGCAGCCAACGACAGGGAGGCAATCAGCCCCAGCATTTT
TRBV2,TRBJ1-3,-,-,CATRQGSGNTIYF,TGTGCCACACGGCAGGGGTCTGGAAACACCATATATTTT
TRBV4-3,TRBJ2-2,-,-,CASSQALMAEQGSNTGELFF,TGCGCCAGCAGCCAAGCCCTCATGGCCGAACAGGGTTCGAACACCGGGGAGCTGTTTTTT
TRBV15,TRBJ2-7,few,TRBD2,CATSRPGTPAGGYLGEQYF,TGTGCCACCAGCAGACCTGGGACACCAGCGGGAGGCTATCTTGGCGAGCAGTACTTC